The TCR beta chain described here comes from a study of shared clonotypes between healthy human individuals. CDR1 and CDR2 (germline): SGDLS, YYNGEE. The CDR3 consists of 15 residues. Unmatched junction bases numbered 4, after V lost 2 bases and J lost 2 bases. With regard to this clone: Within the sample, other DNA sequences also encode this same CDR3.

Sequencing used immunoSEQ multiplex PCR; TCRdb keeps in-frame clones, though not all of them. The repertoire has more than 2 million clones, 90% to 95% of them found once; the top ten carry more than 0.1%. The chain recombines TRBV9 with TRBJ2-3, with 8 bases that match TRBD1. Sequenced material: naive CD4+ T cells sorted from blood. As for subset: CD45RA+ positively selected. The clonotype originates from a man aged 18 to 29 in good health. CDR3 in amino acids: CASSVGGQVTDTQYF. For the CDR3, the DNA is TGTGCCAGCAGCGTGGGGGGACAGGTCACAGATACGCAGTATTTT. The full variable domain, with the rest looked up from reference TRBV9 and TRBJ2-3, is DSGVTQTPKHLITATGQRVTLRCSPRSGDLSVYWYQQSLDQGLQFLIQYYNGEERAKGNILERFSAQQFPDLHSELNLSSLELGDSALYFCASSVGGQVTDTQYFGPGTRLTVL.